This T cell receptor beta chain was sequenced during a study of molecular identifiers for immune sequencing clone quantification. Germline CDR1 reads LNHDA; CDR2 reads SQIVND (reference sequence). This CDR3 has 11 residues. In TCRdb, the PCR reads were re-called with MiXCR into one record per CDR3 protein. Of some 650,000 distinct CDR3 sequences detected, 15% to 20% appear once; the ten largest clones hold roughly 0.83%. This clonotype was recorded many times. One end of the junction is discordant with germline, which a read error may explain. This clonotype was obtained from a human donor in good health. Some libraries in this study had Jurkat cell RNA spiked in. Sequencing was carried out using naive CD8+ T cells from blood, with Jurkat cell RNA spiked in. Subset indicated: FACS-sorted CD8+CD4-CCR7+CD45RA+ naive T cells. V is TRBV19 and J is TRBJ2-7; D is perhaps TRBD1 (6 bases). The CDR3 region has the DNA TGTGCCAGTAGTTCCCCCGGGACACGAACCTTC. The encoded protein is CASSSPGTRTF.